A selection of T cell receptor beta chains follows, all from one sample in a study of Tregs in tolerant kidney transplant recipients. Repertoires were generated with immunoSEQ multiplex PCR, while TCRdb's copy carries only in-frame clones and drops some. The sample yields 65,000 or so clones, approximately 89% seen once. Sequences were derived from CD4+ T cells from blood (PBMCs), sampled 6 months after the transplant. These receptors came from a human patient who received a combined kidney and bone marrow transplant. These T cells may partly come from the graft donor. Both conserved end residues are part of each CDR3. The D gene is left open where the match is weak. The size of a clone is reported for some rows only, either as once, few or many, or as a class for expanded clones.

v_call,clone_size,d_call,j_call,cdr3_aa,cdr3_nt
TRBV29-1,-,-,TRBJ2-7,CSVDDGTYEQYF,TGCAGCGTTGACGACGGGACCTACGAGCAGTACTTC
TRBV4-3,-,TRBD2,TRBJ2-1,CASSQENMRGLRSYNEQFF,TGCGCCAGCAGCCAAGAAAACATGCGGGGACTACGCTCCTACAATGAGCAGTTCTTC
TRBV9,-,-,TRBJ1-6,CASSVGPPSNSPLHF,TGTGCCAGCAGCGTAGGGCCTCCGTCGAATTCCCCCCTCCACTTT
TRBV6-6,-,-,TRBJ1-3,CASSYRDSPGNTIYF,TGTGCCAGCAGTTACCGCGACAGTCCTGGAAACACCATATATTTT
TRBV28,-,TRBD2,TRBJ2-2,CASSSSGGAETGELFF,TGTGCCAGCAGTTCTAGCGGGGGGGCAGAGACCGGGGAGCTGTTTTTT
TRBV7-3,-,-,TRBJ1-1,CASSLQGRNTEAFF,TGTGCCAGCAGCTTGCAGGGAAGGAACACTGAAGCTTTCTTT
TRBV2,-,TRBD1,TRBJ2-7,CASRPDRGFLYEQYF,TGTGCCAGCAGGCCCGACAGGGGGTTCCTCTACGAGCAGTACTTC
TRBV29-1,-,TRBD1,TRBJ1-4,CSVHLDRDFEKLFF,TGCAGCGTCCACCTGGACAGGGATTTTGAAAAACTGTTTTTT
TRBV4-3,few,TRBD1,TRBJ2-1,CASSQDKGTGRFF,TGCGCCAGCAGCCAAGATAAGGGGACAGGGCGGTTCTTC
TRBV19,once,-,TRBJ1-5,CASSSAGYNNQPQHF,TGTGCCAGTAGCTCAGCGGGTTATAATAATCAGCCCCAGCATTTT
TRBV18,-,-,TRBJ1-4,CASSPPGGANEKLFF,TGTGCCAGCTCACCACCGGGAGGGGCTAATGAAAAACTGTTTTTT
TRBV19,-,-,TRBJ1-1,CASSIDVQGNLNTEAFF,TGTGCCAGTAGTATAGACGTGCAGGGAAATTTGAACACTGAAGCTTTCTTT
TRBV5-1,-,TRBD2,TRBJ2-1,CASSWGLAGGPLKSNEQFF,TGCGCCAGCAGCTGGGGACTAGCGGGAGGCCCTCTGAAGTCCAATGAGCAGTTCTTC
TRBV10-2,-,-,TRBJ1-5,CASSESFGTGGNQPQHF,TGCGCCAGCAGTGAGTCCTTCGGGACGGGGGGCAATCAGCCCCAGCATTTT
TRBV18,-,-,TRBJ2-1,CASSPADNEQFF,TGTGCCAGCTCACCAGCAGACAATGAGCAGTTCTTC
TRBV27,-,-,TRBJ1-6,CASSLYVDTLASPLHF,TGTGCCAGCAGTTTATACGTGGACACCCTCGCTTCACCCCTCCACTTT
TRBV11-3,-,TRBD2,TRBJ2-1,CASSLGLAGSNEQFF,TGTGCCAGCAGCTTAGGGCTAGCGGGTTCGAATGAGCAGTTCTTC
TRBV7-3,-,-,TRBJ1-1,CASSPNVGGLNTEAFF,TGTGCCAGCAGCCCCAACGTGGGAGGGTTGAACACTGAAGCTTTCTTT
TRBV18,-,TRBD1,TRBJ2-1,CASSTTTGRDNEQFF,TGTGCCAGCTCAACAACGACAGGGCGAGACAATGAGCAGTTCTTC
TRBV19,few,TRBD1,TRBJ1-4,CASRTGGRAGTNEKLFF,TGTGCCAGTAGAACAGGGGGCCGGGCGGGAACTAATGAAAAACTGTTTTTT
TRBV7-2,-,-,TRBJ1-1,CASSLRQTVSAFF,TGTGCCAGCAGCCTCCGACAGACGGTGTCAGCTTTCTTT
TRBV5-4,-,TRBD2,TRBJ2-1,CASSFGTSRAYEQFF,TGTGCCAGCAGCTTTGGGACTAGCAGGGCATATGAGCAGTTCTTC
TRBV11-3,-,TRBD1,TRBJ2-7,CASSLRDRSYEQYF,TGTGCCAGCAGCCTCCGGGACAGGTCCTACGAGCAGTACTTC
TRBV7-9,-,TRBD2,TRBJ2-2,CASSLGLAGASGELFF,TGTGCCAGCAGCTTAGGGCTAGCGGGAGCCTCCGGGGAGCTGTTTTTT
TRBV27,-,-,TRBJ1-6,CASSPQGSQNSPLHF,TGTGCCAGCAGTCCACAGGGTTCTCAAAATTCACCCCTCCACTTT
TRBV2,-,-,TRBJ1-1,CASSEAGWTMNTEAFF,TGTGCCAGCAGTGAAGCGGGGTGGACAATGAACACTGAAGCTTTCTTT
TRBV11-3,-,-,TRBJ1-6,CASSLDLPGSPLHF,TGTGCCAGCAGCTTAGACCTCCCAGGTTCACCCCTCCACTTT
TRBV12-5,-,TRBD1,TRBJ2-2,CASGLDRGHTGELFF,TGTGCTAGTGGTTTGGACAGGGGGCATACCGGGGAGCTGTTTTTT
TRBV9,-,-,TRBJ1-2,CASSVGQGGDYGYTF,TGTGCCAGCAGCGTAGGGCAGGGAGGGGACTATGGCTACACCTTC
TRBV19,few,-,TRBJ1-3,CASSIDRINTIYF,TGTGCCAGTAGTATCGACAGGATCAACACCATATATTTT
TRBV21-1,-,-,TRBJ2-5,CASSEEGGQGRETQYF,TGTGCCAGCAGCGAAGAGGGGGGACAGGGGAGAGAGACCCAGTACTTC
TRBV15,-,-,TRBJ1-2,CATSRDLETYGYTF,TGTGCCACCAGCAGAGATCTGGAGACCTATGGCTACACCTTC
TRBV2,-,-,TRBJ1-2,CASSENSYYGYTF,TGTGCCAGCAGTGAAAACAGTTACTATGGCTACACCTTC
TRBV5-1,-,TRBD1,TRBJ2-5,CASSRGLGTGNFQETQYF,TGCGCCAGCAGCAGAGGATTGGGGACAGGGAATTTCCAAGAGACCCAGTACTTC
TRBV6-5,once,-,TRBJ2-7,CASSRGDYEQYF,TGTGCCAGCAGCCGCGGTGACTACGAGCAGTACTTC
TRBV7-3,-,-,TRBJ1-6,CASSLQGGSPLHF,TGTGCCAGCAGCCTACAGGGCGGTTCACCCCTCCACTTT
TRBV10-1,-,-,TRBJ2-7,CASSGQPITYEQYF,TGCGCCAGCAGTGGACAGCCCATCACCTACGAGCAGTACTTC
TRBV7-2,-,-,TRBJ2-7,CASSLATGPSSYEQYF,TGTGCCAGCAGCTTAGCGACAGGTCCGAGCTCCTACGAGCAGTACTTC
TRBV7-2,-,-,TRBJ1-2,CASSSSGKGGYGYTF,TGTGCCAGCAGCTCCTCAGGGAAAGGTGGCTATGGCTACACCTTC
TRBV20-1,-,-,TRBJ1-1,CSASGGAEAFF,TGCAGTGCCTCTGGGGGGGCCGAAGCTTTCTTT
TRBV7-6,-,-,TRBJ2-6,CASARPSGANVLTF,TGTGCCAGCGCCAGGCCCTCTGGGGCCAACGTCCTGACTTTC
TRBV28,-,-,TRBJ1-6,CASSLNLLDYNSPLHF,TGTGCCAGCAGTTTAAACCTGCTAGACTATAATTCCCCCCTCCACTTT
TRBV7-9,-,-,TRBJ2-4,CASSPKNIQYF,TGTGCCAGCAGCCCTAAAAACATTCAGTACTTC
TRBV7-2,-,TRBD1,TRBJ2-4,CASSTDRAGGQYF,TGTGCCAGCAGCACGGACAGGGCGGGTGGTCAGTACTTC
TRBV25-1,-,-,TRBJ1-1,CASSERGSVAEAFF,TGTGCCAGCAGTGAACGGGGATCGGTCGCTGAAGCTTTCTTT
TRBV5-6,-,-,TRBJ1-5,CASSWARQGNQPQHF,TGTGCCAGCAGCTGGGCAAGACAGGGCAATCAGCCCCAGCATTTT
TRBV18,-,TRBD1,TRBJ2-1,CASSQDRYNEQFF,TGTGCCAGCTCACAGGACAGGTACAATGAGCAGTTCTTC
TRBV28,-,-,TRBJ2-7,CAGGNPYEQYF,TGTGCCGGGGGGAACCCCTACGAGCAGTACTTC
TRBV4-1,-,-,TRBJ2-7,CASSQVRGEQYF,TGCGCCAGCAGCCAAGTCAGGGGCGAGCAGTACTTC
TRBV28,-,-,TRBJ1-2,CASRDSRRSYGYTF,TGTGCCAGCAGGGACAGTCGACGGTCGTATGGCTACACCTTC
TRBV6-5,-,TRBD1,TRBJ2-1,CASSRGQGSEQFF,TGTGCCAGCAGCCGAGGACAGGGTTCTGAGCAGTTCTTC
TRBV6-1,-,-,TRBJ2-5,CASTVSSRGTQYF,TGTGCCAGCACCGTCTCCAGCCGGGGGACCCAGTACTTC
TRBV7-2,-,TRBD1,TRBJ2-5,CASSPVKGARETQYF,TGTGCCAGCAGCCCCGTTAAGGGGGCGAGGGAGACCCAGTACTTC